Listed below are T cell receptor beta chains from one sample, sequenced in a study of T cells after yellow fever vaccination. MiXCR was run by TCRdb on the 5' RACE reads, yielding one entry per CDR3 protein. Here the sample spans about 130,000 distinct CDR3 sequences, about 7.4% being singletons. Sequenced material: CD4+ T cells sorted from PBMCs, taken 10 days after the first yellow fever vaccination. The receptor source for this set is a man between 18 and 29 years old who received the YFV17D yellow fever vaccine. The CDR3 runs from the conserved cysteine through the conserved F or W. Fields, in order: clone size, J gene, V gene, D gene, CDR3 DNA, CDR3 protein. D genes are given only for firm matches. Clone size, where shown, is once, few, many, or a class for clones that have expanded.

many,TRBJ1-1,TRBV12-3/TRBV12-4,.,TGTGCCAGCAGCCGGAATCGACAGTACTCCATAAACACTGAAGCTTTCTTT,CASSRNRQYSINTEAFF
many,TRBJ1-1,TRBV7-6,.,TGTGCCAGCAGCCTGGGAGGGCCGGGCACTGAAGCTTTCTTT,CASSLGGPGTEAFF
many,TRBJ2-1,TRBV7-9,.,TGTGCCAGCAGCTTAAGAGGGGGGGGTGAAGCCTACAATGAGCAGTTCTTC,CASSLRGGGEAYNEQFF
many,TRBJ1-5,TRBV24-1,TRBD1,TGTGCCACCAGTGATTCGGGACAGGGGGAAAATCAGCCCCAGCATTTT,CATSDSGQGENQPQHF
many,TRBJ2-4,TRBV3-1,TRBD2,TGTGCCAGCAGCCCCGGGGGGACAAACATTCAGTACTTC,CASSPGGTNIQYF
.,TRBJ2-7,TRBV7-2,.,TGTGCCAGTCAAGACAGCACCTACGAGCAGTACTTC,CASQDSTYEQYF
few,TRBJ2-1,TRBV4-3,TRBD2,TGCGCCAGCAGCCCCGGACTAGCGGGGGTCCATTACAATGAGCAGTTCTTC,CASSPGLAGVHYNEQFF
few,TRBJ2-5,TRBV3-1,.,TGTGCCAGCAGCCCCCGGCCCGGGCCGGAGACCCAGTACTTC,CASSPRPGPETQYF
many,TRBJ2-3,TRBV10-3,TRBD1,TGTGCCATCAGGGGGACAGGGCCACTCGGGGCAGATACGCAGTATTTT,CAIRGTGPLGADTQYF
many,TRBJ1-6,TRBV7-9,.,TGTGCCAGCAGCTTAGGTTTTAGGGAATCACCCCTCCACTTT,CASSLGFRESPLHF
many,TRBJ2-3,TRBV7-9,.,TGTGCCAGCAGCCCGGGGCAGCGCACAGATACGCAGTATTTT,CASSPGQRTDTQYF
many,TRBJ1-1,TRBV7-9,.,TGTGCCAGCAGCTCCGGGGCCGCTGAAGCTTTCTTT,CASSSGAAEAFF
.,TRBJ1-5,TRBV19,.,TGTGCCAGCCGGGCTCTTACCATAGGGCAGCCCCAGCATTTT,CASRALTIGQPQHF
many,TRBJ1-5,TRBV6-2/TRBV6-3,TRBD1,TGTGCCAGCAAGAGACAGGGGAGTGGAAGCAATCAGCCCCAGCATTTT,CASKRQGSGSNQPQHF
many,TRBJ2-2,TRBV7-2,.,TGTGCCAGCAGCTCTGCCCAAACCGGGGAGCTGTTTTTT,CASSSAQTGELFF
many,TRBJ1-2,TRBV12-3/TRBV12-4,.,TGTGCCAGCAGAAGGAACTATGGCTACACCTTC,CASRRNYGYTF
many,TRBJ1-2,TRBV12-3/TRBV12-4,.,TGTGCCAGTACGGGAACAGGTTCCTTCAACTATGGCTACACCTTC,CASTGTGSFNYGYTF
many,TRBJ1-3,TRBV20-1,TRBD1,TGCAGTGCTAGAAGGGGGCTCGGAAACACCATATATTTT,CSARRGLGNTIYF
few,TRBJ1-4,TRBV4-1,.,TGCGCCAGCAGCCCTCAGGGGAAGTTAGATGAAAAACTGTTTTTT,CASSPQGKLDEKLFF
many,TRBJ2-2,TRBV10-2,.,TGCGCCAGCAGTGAGTGGGCCGGGGAGCTGTTTTTT,CASSEWAGELFF
many,TRBJ1-6,TRBV6-5,TRBD1,TGTGCCGTAACGGACAGGGATAATTCACCCCTCCACTTT,CAVTDRDNSPLHF
few,TRBJ2-5,TRBV27,.,TGTGCCAGCAGTTGGGGTTGGGGGAAACCTCAAGAGACCCAGTACTTC,CASSWGWGKPQETQYF